This entry features one T cell receptor (beta chain) sequence. Its antigen is unidentified. These data originate in a study of a mutant IDH1 vaccine in newly diagnosed glioma. The time point: week 11, during vaccination. The investigators gave 300 ug of mutant IDH1 20-mer peptide in each vaccine dose, together with topical imiquimod. The table came from immunoSEQ multiplex PCR; TCRdb's copy has only in-frame clones and leaves some out. The sample carries 25,000 to 40,000 clones, roughly 80% recorded once. Looked up from germline, CDR1 is MNHEY and CDR2 is SMNVEV (reference sequence). CDR3 size: 17 residues. After removal of 5 bases from V and 6 bases from J, the junction contained 13 bases not matched to a gene.

The sample in question was PBMCs, obtained from a glioma patient whose treatment included an IDH1 peptide vaccine. This rearrangement joins TRBV27 to TRBJ2-1; 10 bases agree with TRBD2. The receptor was derived from a man aged 25-40 years with glioma. The CDR3 DNA follows: TGTGCCAGCAGTGACAGGGGAGCGGGGGGGCGTGGCAATGAGCAGTTCTTC. Protein: CASSDRGAGGRGNEQFF.